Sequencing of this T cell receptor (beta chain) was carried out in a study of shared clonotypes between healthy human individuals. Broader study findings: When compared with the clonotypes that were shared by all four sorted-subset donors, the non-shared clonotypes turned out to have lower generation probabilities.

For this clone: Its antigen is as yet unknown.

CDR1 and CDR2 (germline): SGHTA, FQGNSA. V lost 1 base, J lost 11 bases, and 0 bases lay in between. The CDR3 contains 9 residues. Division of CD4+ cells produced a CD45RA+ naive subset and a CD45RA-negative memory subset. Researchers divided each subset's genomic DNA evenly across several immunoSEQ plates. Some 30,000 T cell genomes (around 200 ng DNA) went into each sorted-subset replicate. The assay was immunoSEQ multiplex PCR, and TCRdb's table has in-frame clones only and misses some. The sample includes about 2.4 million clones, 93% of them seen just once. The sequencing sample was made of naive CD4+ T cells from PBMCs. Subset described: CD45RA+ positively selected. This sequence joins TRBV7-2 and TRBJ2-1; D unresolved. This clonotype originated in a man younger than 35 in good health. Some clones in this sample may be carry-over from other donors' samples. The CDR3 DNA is TGTGCCAGCAGCTTAGAGCAGTTCTTC. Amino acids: CASSLEQFF.